These 32 T cell receptor beta chains share one sample of origin, sequenced in a study of OX40 agonist ivuxolimab in advanced cancers. The table came from immunoSEQ multiplex PCR; TCRdb's copy has only in-frame clones and leaves some out. Of around 60,000 clones listed, around 84% are singletons. The input for sequencing was CD4+ or CD8+ T cells sorted from blood, taken in a trial of the OX40 agonist ivuxolimab. Receptors were obtained from an adult with an advanced solid tumor such as melanoma, head and neck, liver or kidney cancer.

This chain connects TRBV4-1 to TRBJ1-1; a possible D gene is TRBD1 (5 bases). V was clipped by 5 bases and J by 1 base, with 11 bases between them. The CDR3 loop spans 14 amino acids. Per the germline V gene, CDR1 is MGHRA and CDR2 is YSYEKL. The CDR3 nucleotides read TGCGCCAGCAGCATCGACAGACCGAACACTGAAGCTTTCTTT. This translates into CASSIDRPNTEAFF.

V usage is TRBV2 and J usage is TRBJ1-5, with D unclear. The CDR3 is 15 residues long. V was cut by 1 base and J by 6 bases, with 13 bases left in between. In germline, CDR1 is SNHLY, CDR2 FYNNEI. CDR3: CASSEDRTSTQPQHF. In DNA form, the CDR3 reads TGTGCCAGCAGTGAAGATAGAACGAGTACTCAGCCCCAGCATTTT.

CDR3 bases: TGTGCCAGCAGCTCACAGGGAGGAAATTCACCCCTCCACTTT. Translation: CASSSQGGNSPLHF. This chain joins TRBV7-2 and TRBJ1-6; a weak D match, TRBD1 (6 bases). This CDR3 spans 14 amino acids. The germline V gene encodes CDR1 SGHTA and CDR2 FQGNSA. Trimming left V 4 bases short and J 7 bases short, with 11 bases between. Full variable domain (missing parts from reference TRBV7-2 and TRBJ1-6): GAGVSQSPSNKVTEKGKDVELRCDPISGHTALYWYRQSLGQGLEFLIYFQGNSAPDKSGLPSDRFSAERTGGSVSTLTIQRTQQEDSAVYLCASSSQGGNSPLHFGNGTRLTVT.

J is TRBJ2-7 and V is TRBV2, with D hard to call. V lost 5 bases and J lost 2, with 4 bases in between. There are 11 residues in the CDR3. Germline CDR1 SNHLY, CDR2 FYNNEI. Written as DNA, the CDR3 is TGTGCCAGCAGTCCGGCCTACGAGCAGTACTTC. Its translation: CASSPAYEQYF.

The chain joins TRBV7-2 to TRBJ1-1; TRBD1 agrees at 10 bases. After removal of 2 bases from V and 12 bases from J, the junction contained 9 bases not matched to a gene. The germline V gene has CDR1 SGHTA and CDR2 FQGNSA. This CDR3 is built from 14 residues. CDR3 nucleotide sequence: TGTGCCAGCAGCTTACACCGGGACAGGGGACGGCCTTTCTTT. This gives the protein CASSLHRDRGRPFF.

The chain carries TRBV18 and TRBJ2-3; the D gene is possibly TRBD2 (6 bases). In germline, CDR1 is KGHSH, CDR2 LQKENI. The V and J ends lost 2 bases and 2 bases respectively, with 14 bases between them. This CDR3 is built from 16 residues. The CDR3 sequence: CASSPLGGANTDTQYF. The CDR3 nucleotides are TGTGCCAGCTCACCATTAGGAGGGGCCAACACAGATACGCAGTATTTT.

This clone was detected a few times. The J gene is TRBJ2-1, the V gene TRBV13; D remains ambiguous. Per germline, CDR1 PRHDT and CDR2 FYEKMQ (reference sequence). CDR3 length: 12 residues. Trimming took 5 bases from V and 7 from J, leaving 9 bases between them. CDR3: CASSLTRNEQFF. Here the CDR3 DNA reads TGTGCCAGCAGCCTGACTCGTAATGAGCAGTTCTTC.

This clone is medium-sized within its sample. The V and J genes are TRBV5-4 and TRBJ2-7; D not resolved. V lost 4 bases and J 6 bases, leaving 17 bases between the germline ends. The germline gives CDR1 SGHNT, CDR2 YYREEE (reference sequence). The CDR3 runs to 14 residues. The CDR3 sequence is CASSPAGLTGEQYF. Here the CDR3 DNA reads TGTGCCAGCAGCCCCGCCGGGTTAACTGGCGAGCAGTACTTC.

The V and J genes are TRBV29-1 and TRBJ2-7, with 11 positions matching TRBD1. The V and J ends lost 5 bases and 3 bases, in that order; junction bases with no gene match: 3. The CDR3 length is 13 residues. CDR1 and CDR2 (germline): SQVTM, ANQGSEA. The DNA for the CDR3 is TGCAGCGTTTCGGGACAGGGGGTCTACGAGCAGTACTTC. As protein: CSVSGQGVYEQYF.

This chain links TRBV2 with TRBJ2-2, with a tentative D call TRBD2 (5 bases). V was trimmed by 6 bases and J by 6 bases, leaving 17 bases between them. This CDR3 has 15 amino acids. Germline V gives CDR1 SNHLY, CDR2 FYNNEI. In DNA form, the CDR3 reads TGTGCCAGCAGCCCCACGACGCGGGTGGCCGGGGAGCTGTTTTTT. This encodes CASSPTTRVAGELFF.

This chain connects TRBV5-5 to TRBJ2-7; possible D gene TRBD1, 6 bases. Germline values: CDR1 SGHKS, CDR2 YYEKEE (reference sequence). The CDR3 covers 14 residues. V lost 0 bases and J 2 bases, leaving 9 bases between the germline ends. CDR3 DNA: TGTGCCAGCAGCTTGGGGCCAGGGGCCTACGAGCAGTACTTC. It specifies CASSLGPGAYEQYF.

In this sample, this clone turned up a few times. The V call is TRBV7-2, the J call TRBJ1-6; TRBD1 matches 9 bases. CDR3 length: 15 amino acids. The V segment lost 4 bases and the J segment 9 bases; nucleotides outside the gene matches: 7. Looked up from germline, CDR1 is SGHTA and CDR2 is FQGNSA. This chain's CDR3 is CASSSTGQGISPLHF. In DNA form, the CDR3 reads TGTGCCAGCAGCTCCACGGGACAGGGTATTTCACCCCTCCACTTT. Full variable domain (remainder filled in from reference TRBV7-2 and TRBJ1-6): GAGVSQSPSNKVTEKGKDVELRCDPISGHTALYWYRQSLGQGLEFLIYFQGNSAPDKSGLPSDRFSAERTGGSVSTLTIQRTQQEDSAVYLCASSSTGQGISPLHFGNGTRLTVT.

This sequence joins TRBV5-1 and TRBJ1-6; tentatively, D is TRBD1 (5 bases). Germline loops: CDR1 SGHRS, CDR2 YFSETQ. V lost 4 bases, J lost 7 bases, and 9 bases lay in between. The CDR3 runs 13 residues. CDR3 region: CASSTGQNSPLHF. CDR3 coding DNA: TGCGCCAGCAGCACCGGACAAAATTCACCCCTCCACTTT.

The rearrangement uses TRBV2 and TRBJ2-1; possible D gene TRBD2, 6 bases. The germline CDR1 and CDR2 sequences are SNHLY and FYNNEI. V lost 8 bases and J 3 bases, leaving 8 bases between the germline ends. The CDR3 contains 12 residues. Here the CDR3 reads CASRGNYNEQFF. In DNA form, the CDR3 reads TGTGCCAGCCGCGGGAACTACAATGAGCAGTTCTTC.

This chain joins TRBV6-1 and TRBJ2-6; TRBD2 is a possible D gene (6 bases). The CDR3 sequence is 15 residues long. The germline gives CDR1 MNHNS, CDR2 SASEGT. The germline V and J ends were trimmed by 6 bases and 3 bases, with 12 bases remaining between them. This CDR3 reads CASRGQGGGANVLTF. The CDR3 DNA follows: TGTGCCAGCAGGGGCCAGGGAGGTGGGGCCAACGTCCTGACTTTC.

This sequence joins TRBV23-1 and TRBJ2-5; TRBD1 matches 7 bases. TRBV23-1 is an open reading frame, and its role is uncertain. The CDR3 consists of 14 residues. After removal of 10 bases from V and 5 bases from J, the junction contained 13 bases not matched to a gene. DNA for the CDR3: TGCGCCACCTCCAACGGGCCCAGGGGGGAGACCCAGTACTTC. This translates into CATSNGPRGETQYF.

This chain connects TRBV10-3 to TRBJ2-7; tentatively, D is TRBD2 (6 bases). This CDR3 is built from 14 residues. The V gene's germline CDR1 is ENHRY and CDR2 SYGVKD. Trimming stripped 6 bases from V and 6 bases from J, with 18 bases between. CDR3 sequence: CAISPGARTGEQYF. The CDR3 nucleotides read TGTGCCATCAGCCCGGGAGCCAGGACCGGCGAGCAGTACTTC.

This clone was seen just once. The chain links TRBV5-4 to TRBJ1-1, with D hard to call. This CDR3 contains 13 residues. Trimming removed 0 bases from V and 5 bases from J, with 8 bases in between. Germline values: CDR1 SGHNT, CDR2 YYREEE (reference sequence). CDR3 nucleotides: TGTGCCAGCAGCTTGGGTGGGAGGACTGAAGCTTTCTTT. Translating it yields CASSLGGRTEAFF.

V gene TRBV2 combines with J gene TRBJ2-7, with unresolved D. The CDR3 runs to 13 residues. V was shortened by 6 bases and J by 0 bases, with 9 bases between the two germline ends. Germline CDR1 and CDR2: SNHLY and FYNNEI. DNA for the CDR3: TGTGCCAGCAGGTCGGGCCCCTCCTACGAGCAGTACTTC. Encoded protein: CASRSGPSYEQYF.

The V gene is TRBV5-5, the J gene TRBJ2-7, with no clear D. CDR1 and CDR2 from the germline V gene are SGHKS and YYEKEE (reference sequence). The CDR3 is 14 amino acids. V was shortened by 1 base and J by 1 base, with 9 bases between the two germline ends. The CDR3, as DNA: TGTGCCAGCAGCTTGCAGGAAGGGTCCTACGAGCAGTACTTC. Its protein is CASSLQEGSYEQYF.

The gene calls are TRBV5-1 and TRBJ1-1, with 12 bases matching TRBD1. Germline-derived CDR1 and CDR2 are SGHRS and YFSETQ. With 4 bases clipped from V and 1 base from J, the junction kept 8 bases outside the gene matches. This CDR3 has 17 amino acids. The CDR3 DNA sequence: TGCGCCAGCAGCCATCCGGGACAGGGGGCGCGGAACACTGAAGCTTTCTTT. Protein product: CASSHPGQGARNTEAFF.

This clone was counted a single time. CDR3 protein: CASSSLGGRVQPQHF. The CDR3 DNA reads TGTGCCAGCAGCTCCCTGGGGGGGCGCGTTCAGCCCCAGCATTTT. The chain employs TRBV7-8 and TRBJ1-5; perhaps TRBD1 as D (6 bases). The germline gives CDR1 SGHVS, CDR2 FQNEAQ. The CDR3 loop spans 15 amino acids. The germline V and J ends were trimmed by 4 bases and 6 bases, with 16 bases remaining between them.

The gene calls are TRBV29-1 and TRBJ1-1; the match to TRBD1 covers 9 bases. Germline lookup yields CDR1 SQVTM and CDR2 ANQGSEA. The ends lost 4 bases at V and 10 bases at J; junction bases unmatched: 7. The CDR3 consists of 12 residues. In DNA, the CDR3 is TGCAGCGTTGGAGGGACAGGGATAGGAGCTTTCTTT. Amino acid sequence: CSVGGTGIGAFF.

The genes are TRBV13 and TRBJ1-4; 7 bases are a match to TRBD1. CDR1 PRHDT and CDR2 FYEKMQ come from the germline V gene (reference sequence). V gave up 2 bases and J gave up 10 bases; unmatched junction bases: 10. The CDR3 is 15 residues long. CDR3 sequence: CASSLYSRQGGKLFF. The CDR3 nucleotides read TGTGCCAGCAGCTTATATTCGAGGCAGGGGGGAAAACTGTTTTTT.

The table lists this clone with a count of one. The gene calls are TRBV5-1 and TRBJ1-4; D is perhaps TRBD1 (5 bases). Germline V gene lookup returns CDR1 SGHRS and CDR2 YFSETQ. The CDR3 length is 14 residues. The V and J ends lost 5 bases and 5 bases respectively, with 13 bases between them. The CDR3 here is CASSSGQGNEKLFF. The CDR3 bases are TGCGCCAGCAGTTCGGGGCAGGGCAATGAAAAACTGTTTTTT. The full variable domain, rest sourced from reference TRBV5-1 and TRBJ1-4, is KAGVTQTPRYLIKTRGQQVTLSCSPISGHRSVSWYQQTPGQGLQFLFEYFSETQRNKGNFPGRFSGRQFSNSRSEMNVSTLELGDSALYLCASSSGQGNEKLFFGSGTQLSVL.

The chain uses TRBV18 and TRBJ2-5; no reliable D call. CDR1 is KGHSH, CDR2 LQKENI, per germline. Trimming stripped 2 bases from V and 1 base from J, with 11 bases between. This CDR3 spans 15 amino acids. The CDR3 is CASSPTWILQETQYF. As DNA, the CDR3 is TGTGCCAGCTCACCAACCTGGATACTCCAAGAGACCCAGTACTTC.

This chain uses TRBV5-1 with TRBJ2-2; D ambiguous. This CDR3 comprises 13 residues. Trimming took 5 bases from V and 4 from J, leaving 9 bases between them. Germline V gives CDR1 SGHRS, CDR2 YFSETQ. The CDR3 region is CASRLTSTGELFF. DNA for the CDR3: TGCGCCAGCAGACTAACCTCCACCGGGGAGCTGTTTTTT.

The rearrangement links TRBV7-9 to TRBJ1-2; D might be TRBD1 (5 bases). CDR3 length: 15 amino acids. The V end lost 1 base, the J end lost 3 bases, and 12 bases lay between the germline ends. Germline-derived CDR1 and CDR2 are SEHNR and FQNEAQ (reference sequence). The CDR3 protein is CASSLGSGTDYGYTF. The CDR3 nucleotides are TGTGCCAGCAGCTTAGGTTCCGGGACGGACTATGGCTACACCTTC.

The rearrangement links TRBV9 to TRBJ2-1; 8 bases are a match to TRBD1. The CDR3 contains 15 residues. The J segment lost 1 base and the V segment lost 2 bases, leaving 2 bases of the junction unmatched. Germline V lookup: CDR1 SGDLS, CDR2 YYNGEE. The DNA for the CDR3 is TGTGCCAGCAGCGTCCGGGACAGGTCCTACAATGAGCAGTTCTTC. Encoded protein: CASSVRDRSYNEQFF.

The chain couples TRBV6-5 to TRBJ1-1; D may be TRBD1 (5 bases). This CDR3 spans 14 amino acids. Germline V gene sequence: CDR1 MNHEY, CDR2 SVGAGI. V lost 2 bases to trimming and J lost 6 bases, with 13 bases between them. CDR3 sequence: CASSYDHRRSEAFF. The CDR3 bases are TGTGCCAGCAGTTACGACCACAGGCGGTCTGAAGCTTTCTTT.

The rearrangement links TRBV4-1 to TRBJ1-2; perhaps TRBD1 as D (5 bases). The CDR3 is made up of 16 amino acids. Germline CDR1 and CDR2: MGHRA and YSYEKL. Trimming shortened V by 2 bases and J by 5 bases, and 18 bases separated the two germline ends. The CDR3 reads CASSQMLRRWGYGYTF. CDR3 coding DNA: TGCGCCAGCAGCCAAATGTTGAGGCGCTGGGGGTATGGCTACACCTTC.

The DNA for the CDR3 is TGTGCCAGCAGCTTAGGACGTGGCGAGACCCAGTACTTC. Its translation: CASSLGRGETQYF. V is TRBV11-3 and J is TRBJ2-5; D ambiguous. The CDR3 extends over 13 amino acids. The V gene's germline CDR1 is SGHNT and CDR2 YENEEA. Trimming left V 1 base short and J 5 bases short, with 8 bases between.